These 12 T cell receptor beta chains were sequenced from one sample in a study of molecular identifiers for immune sequencing clone quantification. TCRdb itself ran the PCR reads through MiXCR, one entry per CDR3 protein. The table records some 320,000 distinct CDR3 sequences, roughly a quarter of them present only once. Sequencing used naive CD8+ T cells from blood, with Jurkat cell RNA spiked in. The sample's subset: FACS-sorted CD8+CD4-CCR7+CD45RA+ naive T cells. These TCRs come from a human donor in good health. Some libraries in this study had Jurkat cell RNA spiked in.

In this sample, this clonotype turned up once. This clone may be a read error of a much larger clone one base away. The CDR3 does not end in the conserved phenylalanine or tryptophan, so this is likely a read error. This rearrangement joins TRBV7-9 to TRBJ1-4, with unresolved D. The CDR3 contains 15 residues. CDR1 SEHNR and CDR2 FQNEAQ come from the germline V gene (reference sequence). Trimming left V 3 bases short and J 0 bases short, with 8 bases between. This CDR3 reads CASSFGVATNEKLFS. The CDR3 bases are TGTGCCAGCAGCTTCGGAGTAGCAACTAATGAAAAACTGTTTTCT.

This sequence joins TRBV12-5 and TRBJ2-1; D not resolved. Looked up from germline, CDR1 is LGHNT and CDR2 is FRNRAP. The CDR3 has 12 amino acids. The V and J ends lost 0 bases and 8 bases respectively, with 5 bases between them. CDR3 loop: CASGLVVYEQFF. The CDR3 coding sequence is TGTGCTAGTGGTTTGGTAGTGTATGAGCAGTTCTTC.

This clonotype was observed at least ten times. The rearrangement links TRBV30 to TRBJ1-1; D remains ambiguous. Trimming left V 5 bases short and J 1 base short, with 5 bases between. The CDR3 contains 11 residues. Germline CDR1 and CDR2: GTSNPN and SVGIG (reference sequence). CDR3 sequence (DNA): TGTGCCTGGGGGGAGAACACTGAAGCTTTCTTT. Its translation is CAWGENTEAFF.

Comment on this clonotype: Just one base apart from a much larger clone, this may be a read error. The gene calls are TRBV7-9 and TRBJ2-7; D is unclear. In germline, CDR1 is SEHNR, CDR2 FQNEAQ (reference sequence). The CDR3 is 13 residues long. CDR3 protein: CTSALGRSYEQYF. In nucleotides, the CDR3 is TGTACCAGCGCCCTTGGTCGGTCCTACGAGCAGTACTTC.

Regarding this clonotype: With a much larger clone just one base away, this may be a read error. The rearrangement uses TRBV7-9 and TRBJ2-7; D assignment may be TRBD1 or TRBD2 (5 bases each). The germline V gene encodes CDR1 SEHNR and CDR2 FQNEAQ (reference sequence). This CDR3 comprises 13 residues. For the CDR3, the DNA is TGTGCCAGCAGCTTAGGCCAGGGAGACGAGCAGTCCTTC. Translating it yields CASSLGQGDEQSF.

This clonotype has at least ten counts. The V and J genes are TRBV6-2 or TRBV6-3 and TRBJ2-3; D remains unclear. The CDR3 extends over 13 amino acids. Germline CDR1 and CDR2: MNHEY and SVGEGT. V was trimmed by 0 bases and J by 3 bases, leaving 4 bases between them. The CDR3 region is CASSYSLTDTQYF. DNA for the CDR3: TGTGCCAGCAGTTACTCACTTACAGATACGCAGTATTTT.

This clonotype has at least ten counts. V and J are TRBV25-1 and TRBJ2-5; 7 bases align to TRBD2. Trimming took 5 bases from V and 3 from J; bases not matched to a gene: 6. The CDR3 spans 14 residues. CDR1 and CDR2 (germline): MGHDK, SYGVNS. As DNA, the CDR3 is TGTGCCAGCAGTTCCCCTAGCGGAAAAGAGACCCAGTACTTC. As protein: CASSSPSGKETQYF.

Of note for this clonotype: Just one base apart from a much larger clone, this may be a read error. The rearrangement uses TRBV5-6 and TRBJ2-7; D is unclear. CDR3 length: 12 amino acids. The germline V gene has CDR1 SGHDT and CDR2 YYEEEE. CDR3 region: CVSSFGPVEQYF. CDR3 nucleotides: TGTGTCAGCAGCTTCGGCCCCGTCGAGCAGTACTTC.

This clonotype was recorded once. Its ends do not fully match the called genes, so a read error is possible. V gene TRBV2 combines with J gene TRBJ2-1; D call uncertain. CDR1 is SNHLY and CDR2 is FYNNEI in the germline V gene. This CDR3 is 15 amino acids long. Here the CDR3 DNA reads TGTGCCGGCAGTGAAGCGCCTGGCCCCCACAATGAGCAGTTCTTC. The encoded protein is CAGSEAPGPHNEQFF.

The table lists this clonotype with a few counts. J is TRBJ1-2 and V is TRBV30; tentative D call: TRBD1 (6 bases). Trimming removed 0 bases at V and 3 bases at J, with 11 bases between. The CDR3 loop spans 14 amino acids. Germline lookup yields CDR1 GTSNPN and CDR2 SVGIG (reference sequence). For the CDR3, the DNA is TGTGCCTGGAGTGTTTGGGGGCCCCACTATGGCTACACCTTC. The encoded protein is CAWSVWGPHYGYTF.

Worth noting for this clonotype: A much bigger clone sits one base away, suggesting this may be a read error. This chain joins TRBV6-2 or TRBV6-3 and TRBJ2-7; the match to TRBD1 covers 8 bases. The germline CDR1 and CDR2 sequences are MNHEY and SVGEGT. The CDR3 runs 13 residues. Trimming took 4 bases from V and 10 from J; bases not matched to a gene: 9. The CDR3 nucleotides read TGTGCCAGCAGTTCCCCGGACGGACAGGGTCAGTACTTC. Its protein is CASSSPDGQGQYF.

This clonotype was found a few times. The chain recombines TRBV9 with TRBJ2-3, with a tentative D call TRBD1 (6 bases). Trimming took off 0 bases at V and 2 bases at J, with 13 bases between the two ends. CDR1 and CDR2 from the germline V gene are SGDLS and YYNGEE. The CDR3 has 16 residues. CDR3 sequence (DNA): TGTGCCAGCAGCGTAGAGGGACAAAGCCTCACAGATACGCAGTATTTT. Its protein product is CASSVEGQSLTDTQYF.